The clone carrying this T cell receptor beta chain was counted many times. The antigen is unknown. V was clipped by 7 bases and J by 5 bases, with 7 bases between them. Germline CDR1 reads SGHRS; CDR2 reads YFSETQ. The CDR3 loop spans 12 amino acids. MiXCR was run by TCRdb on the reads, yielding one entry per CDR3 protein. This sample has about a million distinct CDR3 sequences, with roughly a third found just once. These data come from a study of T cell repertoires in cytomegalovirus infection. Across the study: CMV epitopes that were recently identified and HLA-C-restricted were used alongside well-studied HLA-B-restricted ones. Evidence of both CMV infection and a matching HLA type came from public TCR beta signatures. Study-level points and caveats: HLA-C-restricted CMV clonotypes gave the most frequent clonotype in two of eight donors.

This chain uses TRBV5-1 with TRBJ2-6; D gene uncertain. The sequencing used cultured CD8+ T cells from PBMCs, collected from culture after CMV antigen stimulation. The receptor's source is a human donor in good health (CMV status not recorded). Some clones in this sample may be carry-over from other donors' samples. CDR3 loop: CASRHRANVLTF. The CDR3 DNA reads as TGCGCCAGCCGCCATAGGGCCAACGTCCTGACTTTC. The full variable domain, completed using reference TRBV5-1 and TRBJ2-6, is KAGVTQTPRYLIKTRGQQVTLSCSPISGHRSVSWYQQTPGQGLQFLFEYFSETQRNKGNFPGRFSGRQFSNSRSEMNVSTLELGDSALYLCASRHRANVLTFGAGSRLTVL.